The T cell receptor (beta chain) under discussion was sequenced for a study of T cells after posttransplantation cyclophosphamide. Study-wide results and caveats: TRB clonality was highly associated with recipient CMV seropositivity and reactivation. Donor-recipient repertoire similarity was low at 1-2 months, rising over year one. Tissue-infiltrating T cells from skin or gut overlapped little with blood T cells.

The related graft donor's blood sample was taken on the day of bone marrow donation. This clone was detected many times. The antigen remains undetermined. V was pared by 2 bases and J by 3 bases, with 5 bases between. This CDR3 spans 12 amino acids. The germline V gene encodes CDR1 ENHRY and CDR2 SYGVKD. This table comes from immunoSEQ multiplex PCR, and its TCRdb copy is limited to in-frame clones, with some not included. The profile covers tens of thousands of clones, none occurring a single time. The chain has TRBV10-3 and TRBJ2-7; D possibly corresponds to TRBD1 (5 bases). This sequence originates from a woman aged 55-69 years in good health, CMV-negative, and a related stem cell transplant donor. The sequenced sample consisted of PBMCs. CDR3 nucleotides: TGTGCCATCAGTGAGCAGGGCTACGAGCAGTACGTC. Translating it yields CAISEQGYEQYV.